The 12 T cell receptor beta chains below were found in one sample sequenced in a study of identical twins. One entry per CDR3 protein results from TCRdb running MiXCR on the 5' RACE reads. The repertoire consists of approximately 300,000 distinct CDR3 sequences, with over 8.5% occurring once and the leading ten covering 6% to 8.5%. These data also formed part of another study, on yellow fever vaccine responses in identical twins.

Sequenced material: CD8+ T cells sorted from blood. These receptors were obtained from a woman in her late teens or twenties in good health.

This sequence joins TRBV7-9 and TRBJ2-3; D is ambiguous. CDR1 and CDR2 (germline): SEHNR, FQNEAQ (reference sequence). Trimming took off 0 bases at V and 4 bases at J, with 8 bases between the two ends. The CDR3 is made up of 14 amino acids. CDR3 in DNA: TGTGCCAGCAGCTTAGCGGGAAGGGCAGATACGCAGTATTTT. It yields the protein CASSLAGRADTQYF.

The table lists this clonotype with a few counts. This chain joins TRBV7-2 and TRBJ1-5, with TRBD1 identical over 7 bases. Germline values: CDR1 SGHTA, CDR2 FQGNSA. This CDR3 has 15 residues. V shed 3 bases, J shed 7 bases, and the junction held 9 bases outside the gene matches. In nucleotides, the CDR3 is TGTGCCAGCAGCTTGGACAGGCCGAGGGGGCAGCCCCAGCATTTT. Amino acids: CASSLDRPRGQPQHF.

Ten or more counts support this clonotype. The DNA for the CDR3 is TGTGCCAGCAGCTTAGCGCCGGTGAACACTGAAGCTTTCTTT. This encodes CASSLAPVNTEAFF. This chain connects TRBV7-8 to TRBJ1-1, with D uncertain. Germline CDR1 SGHVS, CDR2 FQNEAQ. The CDR3 length is 14 residues. V was trimmed by 0 bases and J by 0 bases, leaving 5 bases between them.

This clonotype came up many times. The chain recombines TRBV11-2 with TRBJ2-3; tentative D call: TRBD2 (6 bases). Germline CDR1 and CDR2: SGHAT and FQNNGV. CDR3 length equals 21 residues. Trimming took off 2 bases at V and 2 bases at J, with 29 bases between the two ends. CDR3 DNA sequence: TGTGCCAGCAGCTTACCCTCCTTGCGGGGCCCCTCGAGAGCAGACACAGATACGCAGTATTTT. Protein sequence: CASSLPSLRGPSRADTDTQYF.

The table lists this clonotype with a count of one. Since no conserved phenylalanine or tryptophan closes the CDR3, a read error is the likely cause. The DNA is left out, because the CDR3 cannot be placed on it with certainty; the CDR3 is given as TCRdb lists it. CDR3 residues: CASSLGTGMFL. The chain uses TRBV12-3 or TRBV12-4 and TRBJ2-1; the D call of TRBD1 is as the table states it, not checked on the DNA. The CDR3 has 11 residues if both end residues are counted.

This chain links TRBV3-1 with TRBJ2-7; 8 bases are shared with TRBD1. This CDR3 spans 17 amino acids. With V trimmed by 4 bases and J by 3 bases, 14 bases remained unmatched. Germline V lookup: CDR1 LGHDT, CDR2 YNNKEL (reference sequence). This CDR3 reads CASSPGTGNNNDYEQYF. As DNA, the CDR3 is TGTGCCAGCAGCCCCGGGACAGGCAACAACAACGACTACGAGCAGTACTTC.

The V gene is TRBV7-9, the J gene TRBJ2-7; 7 bases are a match to TRBD2. Germline trimming cut 5 bases from V and 2 bases from J; bases unmatched to any gene: 6. The CDR3 covers 14 residues. Germline CDR1 reads SEHNR; CDR2 reads FQNEAQ (reference sequence). CDR3 nucleotides: TGTGCCAGCAGCCCGAAAGCGGGGCCCTACGAGCAGTACTTC. Its protein is CASSPKAGPYEQYF.

This rearrangement joins TRBV7-9 to TRBJ2-7, with TRBD1 matching 11 bases. The CDR3 extends over 16 amino acids. Looked up from germline, CDR1 is SEHNR and CDR2 is FQNEAQ (reference sequence). With V trimmed by 5 bases and J by 4 bases, 10 bases remained unmatched. The CDR3 sequence is CASSTRTGGPQYEQYF. The CDR3 region has the DNA TGTGCCAGCAGCACCCGGACAGGGGGCCCGCAGTACGAGCAGTACTTC.

This clonotype has only one observation. The CDR3 DNA follows: TGCAGTGCTCGGGCTCCGGGACTAGCGGGGGGGATTTCCAATGAGCAGTTCTTC. Amino acid sequence: CSARAPGLAGGISNEQFF. V is TRBV20-1 and J is TRBJ2-1; 16 nucleotides align to TRBD2. The V segment lost 5 bases and the J segment 6 bases; nucleotides outside the gene matches: 13. The CDR3 contains 18 residues. Germline V gene data show CDR1 as DFQATT and CDR2 as SNEGSKA (reference sequence).

V gene TRBV7-8 combines with J gene TRBJ2-5, with D possibly TRBD2 on 6 matching bases. The CDR3 has 15 residues. Per the germline V gene, CDR1 is SGHVS and CDR2 is FQNEAQ. Trimming shortened V by 5 bases and J by 5 bases, and 18 bases separated the two germline ends. The CDR3 nucleotides are TGTGCCAGCAGCGCCCGGGACTGGGCAGACGAGACCCAGTACTTC. The encoded protein is CASSARDWADETQYF.

There are a few counts of this clonotype. The V gene is TRBV9, the J gene TRBJ2-7; tentatively, D is TRBD2 (5 bases). The CDR3 sequence is 15 residues long. The germline V gene has CDR1 SGDLS and CDR2 YYNGEE. The germline V and J ends were trimmed by 0 bases and 0 bases, with 10 bases remaining between them. The CDR3 bases are TGTGCCAGCAGCGTAGACCCGGACTCCTCCTACGAGCAGTACTTC. Translated: CASSVDPDSSYEQYF.

The chain employs TRBV6-6 and TRBJ2-1; D is perhaps TRBD1 (7 bases). Germline values: CDR1 MNHNY, CDR2 SVGAGI (reference sequence). V was pared by 7 bases and J by 0 bases, with 16 bases between. There are 16 residues in the CDR3. In DNA form, the CDR3 reads TGTGCCAGCAAGGGGGCGGGGTCCAGCTCCTACAATGAGCAGTTCTTC. It codes for CASKGAGSSSYNEQFF.